Listed below are T cell receptor beta chains from one sample, sequenced in a study of blood T cells in healthy people across ages. TCRdb used MiXCR to reprocess the 5' RACE reads, holding one entry per CDR3 protein. The repertoire consists of 1.4 million to 1.5 million distinct CDR3 sequences, with about 40% occurring once and the leading ten covering roughly 7.7%. The sequencing sample was made of blood. These receptors came from a woman between 18 and 30 years old in good health. The CDR3 runs from the conserved cysteine through the conserved F or W. Each record gives: clone size, V gene, J gene, D gene, CDR3 length, CDR3 protein, CDR3 DNA. The D gene is left open where the match is weak. Size is stated for part of the rows, as once, few or many counts, or as a class when the clone is expanded.

size: few; V: TRBV7-9; J: TRBJ2-3; D: NA; length: 16; CDR3: CASTQPRGPSTDTQYF; DNA: TGTGCCAGCACCCAACCGCGGGGTCCTAGCACAGATACGCAGTATTTT
size: few; V: TRBV28; J: TRBJ2-5; D: NA; length: 16; CDR3: CASSLSPGQFQETQYF; DNA: TGTGCCAGCAGTTTATCCCCAGGACAGTTCCAAGAGACCCAGTACTTC
size: few; V: TRBV18; J: TRBJ1-3; D: NA; length: 15; CDR3: CASSPRAAPGNTIYF; DNA: TGTGCCAGCTCACCACGGGCCGCCCCTGGAAACACCATATATTTT
size: NA; V: TRBV7-9; J: TRBJ2-3; D: NA; length: 13; CDR3: CASSAFSTDTQYF; DNA: TGTGCCAGCAGCGCATTTAGCACAGATACGCAGTATTTT
size: few; V: TRBV3-1; J: TRBJ1-1; D: NA; length: 13; CDR3: CASSRLPNTEAFF; DNA: TGTGCCAGCAGCCGACTCCCGAACACTGAAGCTTTCTTT
size: few; V: TRBV2; J: TRBJ1-3; D: NA; length: 13; CDR3: CASGRDSGNTIYF; DNA: TGTGCCAGCGGGAGGGACTCTGGAAACACCATATATTTT
size: NA; V: TRBV30; J: TRBJ2-1; D: TRBD1; length: 13; CDR3: CAWNHRGFNEQFF; DNA: TGTGCCTGGAATCACAGGGGATTCAATGAGCAGTTCTTC
size: NA; V: TRBV15; J: TRBJ1-2; D: NA; length: 15; CDR3: CATSGHPDTPYGYTF; DNA: TGTGCCACCAGCGGACACCCGGACACCCCCTATGGCTACACCTTC
size: few; V: TRBV6-5; J: TRBJ2-7; D: NA; length: 14; CDR3: CASSYSENHYEQYF; DNA: TGTGCCAGCAGTTACTCGGAGAATCACTACGAGCAGTACTTC
size: few; V: TRBV14; J: TRBJ2-1; D: TRBD2; length: 19; CDR3: CASSQDPSGRHLSYNEQFF; DNA: TGTGCCAGCAGCCAAGACCCCAGCGGGAGACACCTCTCCTACAATGAGCAGTTCTTC
size: few; V: TRBV10-3; J: TRBJ2-7; D: NA; length: 16; CDR3: CAINSLGGGSYNEQYF; DNA: TGTGCCATCAATAGTCTGGGCGGGGGCTCCTACAATGAGCAGTACTTC
size: NA; V: TRBV7-2; J: TRBJ2-1; D: TRBD1; length: 12; CDR3: CASSSFGQVQFF; DNA: TGTGCCAGCAGCTCATTTGGACAGGTTCAGTTCTTC
size: NA; V: TRBV20-1; J: TRBJ1-5; D: TRBD1; length: 16; CDR3: CSAEIRTGRGNQPQHF; DNA: TGCAGTGCTGAGATTCGGACAGGGCGAGGAAATCAGCCCCAGCATTTT
size: NA; V: TRBV28; J: TRBJ1-6; D: NA; length: 15; CDR3: CARDYRSSYNSPLHF; DNA: TGTGCCAGGGACTACCGAAGCTCCTATAATTCACCCCTCCACTTT
size: NA; V: TRBV6-6; J: TRBJ1-1; D: NA; length: 14; CDR3: CASILQGSNTEAFF; DNA: TGTGCCAGCATCTTACAGGGTTCAAACACTGAAGCTTTCTTT
size: NA; V: TRBV20-1; J: TRBJ1-1; D: NA; length: 14; CDR3: CSARSLGGDTEAFF; DNA: TGCAGTGCTAGATCCCTGGGGGGAGACACTGAAGCTTTCTTT
size: NA; V: TRBV14; J: TRBJ2-1; D: TRBD2; length: 15; CDR3: CASSQASGGFYEQFF; DNA: TGTGCCAGCAGCCAAGCTAGCGGGGGGTTCTATGAGCAGTTCTTC
size: NA; V: TRBV7-6; J: TRBJ1-4; D: NA; length: 16; CDR3: CASSLEGGATNEKLFF; DNA: TGTGCCAGCAGCTTAGAAGGGGGAGCAACTAATGAAAAACTGTTTTTT
size: NA; V: TRBV7-2; J: TRBJ2-7; D: NA; length: 16; CDR3: CASSFAGSGSPYEQYF; DNA: TGTGCCAGCAGCTTTGCGGGTTCAGGGTCCCCCTACGAGCAGTACTTC
size: NA; V: TRBV5-4; J: TRBJ2-3; D: NA; length: 15; CDR3: CASSLKRDSPDTQYF; DNA: TGTGCCAGCAGCTTAAAGCGCGACAGTCCAGATACGCAGTATTTT
size: NA; V: TRBV6-6; J: TRBJ2-3; D: TRBD2; length: 17; CDR3: CASSSGGRGLPPDTQYF; DNA: TGTGCCAGCAGTTCTGGGGGGAGGGGACTGCCTCCAGATACGCAGTATTTT
size: few; V: TRBV20-1; J: TRBJ1-2; D: TRBD1; length: 15; CDR3: CSARDRTGIDYGYTF; DNA: TGCAGTGCTAGAGATCGGACAGGGATCGACTATGGCTACACCTTC
size: few; V: TRBV27; J: TRBJ2-1; D: NA; length: 15; CDR3: CASSSGLRSHNEQFF; DNA: TGTGCCAGCAGTTCGGGACTCCGCTCGCACAATGAGCAGTTCTTC
size: NA; V: TRBV27; J: TRBJ2-7; D: TRBD1; length: 13; CDR3: CASSPGQGPEQYF; DNA: TGTGCCAGCAGTCCGGGACAGGGCCCCGAGCAGTACTTC
size: NA; V: TRBV7-9; J: TRBJ2-1; D: NA; length: 18; CDR3: CASSSLGQGPVSYNEQFF; DNA: TGTGCCAGCAGCTCCCTGGGTCAGGGGCCGGTCTCCTACAATGAGCAGTTCTTC
size: few; V: TRBV12-3/TRBV12-4; J: TRBJ1-2; D: NA; length: 12; CDR3: CASTGAHYGYTF; DNA: TGTGCCAGTACGGGGGCCCACTATGGCTACACCTTC
size: few; V: TRBV5-1; J: TRBJ2-1; D: TRBD2; length: 15; CDR3: CASSQGLQAVDEQFF; DNA: TGCGCCAGCAGCCAGGGACTACAAGCGGTGGATGAGCAGTTCTTC
size: few; V: TRBV7-2; J: TRBJ2-5; D: NA; length: 15; CDR3: CASSSQGGGLETQYF; DNA: TGTGCCAGCAGCTCCCAGGGAGGGGGCCTCGAGACCCAGTACTTC
size: few; V: TRBV7-9; J: TRBJ2-1; D: NA; length: 15; CDR3: CASFAPDLDYNEQFF; DNA: TGTGCCAGCTTTGCGCCCGACCTGGACTACAATGAGCAGTTCTTC
size: NA; V: TRBV6-4; J: TRBJ1-1; D: NA; length: 14; CDR3: CAGSTEISNTEAFF; DNA: TGTGCCGGCAGTACAGAGATCTCCAACACTGAAGCTTTCTTT
size: NA; V: TRBV10-3; J: TRBJ1-6; D: TRBD1; length: 15; CDR3: CAISETRDRNSPLHF; DNA: TGTGCCATCAGTGAGACCCGGGACAGAAATTCACCCCTCCACTTT
size: NA; V: TRBV12-3/TRBV12-4; J: TRBJ2-3; D: NA; length: 21; CDR3: CASSFSRIPGPTTRCPDTQYF; DNA: TGTGCCAGCAGTTTCTCCCGGATTCCGGGACCCACCACTCGCTGCCCAGATACGCAGTATTTT
size: NA; V: TRBV12-3/TRBV12-4; J: TRBJ2-7; D: NA; length: 12; CDR3: CASRGPSPEQYF; DNA: TGTGCCAGCAGGGGACCGTCGCCCGAGCAGTACTTC
size: NA; V: TRBV4-1; J: TRBJ2-7; D: TRBD1; length: 16; CDR3: CASSRYPGAGGGEQYF; DNA: TGCGCCAGCAGCCGTTACCCCGGGGCAGGGGGTGGCGAGCAGTACTTC
size: NA; V: TRBV10-3; J: TRBJ2-7; D: NA; length: 14; CDR3: CAINESNSLGEQYF; DNA: TGTGCCATCAATGAGTCGAACTCCCTTGGAGAGCAGTACTTC
size: NA; V: TRBV10-1; J: TRBJ2-3; D: NA; length: 14; CDR3: CASSDGGIADTQYF; DNA: TGCGCCAGCAGTGATGGGGGGATAGCAGATACGCAGTATTTT
size: NA; V: TRBV29-1; J: TRBJ2-1; D: TRBD2; length: 11; CDR3: CSVVSGGEQFF; DNA: TGCAGCGTTGTATCGGGGGGTGAGCAGTTCTTC
size: NA; V: TRBV28; J: TRBJ1-1; D: NA; length: 11; CDR3: CASSLRAKAFF; DNA: TGTGCCAGCAGTTTACGGGCGAAAGCTTTCTTT
size: NA; V: TRBV11-2; J: TRBJ2-1; D: NA; length: 16; CDR3: CASSPPRGGASNEQFF; DNA: TGTGCCAGCAGCCCCCCACGAGGGGGGGCCTCCAATGAGCAGTTCTTC